This record concerns one T cell receptor (beta chain) sequence. Germline-derived CDR1 and CDR2 are ENHRY and SYGVKD. The V segment lost 7 bases and the J segment 10 bases; nucleotides outside the gene matches: 8. The CDR3 is 13 amino acids. These data come from a study of technical replicates of blood from a few donors. Profiling relied on immunoSEQ multiplex PCR, and the TCRdb table lists in-frame clones only, not all of them. The repertoire consists of 50,000 to 70,000 clones, with more than 75% occurring once and the leading ten covering around 4.6%. Sequenced material: PBMCs. The origin of this receptor is a human donor in good health. Some clones in this sample may be carry-over from other donors' samples. V is TRBV10-3 and J is TRBJ2-4, with 9 bases that match TRBD2. The CDR3 nucleotides are TGTGCCATCAACAGCGGGGGGAGTGGGATTCAGTACTTC. Amino acid sequence: CAINSGGSGIQYF.